The present entry profiles one T cell receptor (beta chain) with its context. This receptor's antigen is unknown. No qualities accompany the bases; no much larger clone lies one base away. This sample was taken from a study of cytomegalovirus exposure and HLA in healthy donors (dated by TCRdb to about 2017). Describing the broader study: An earlier analysis of about 530 of the donors reported over 250 Gb of sequence data and roughly 120 million unique TCR beta sequences obtained from about 200 million T cells. Of the 300 to 450 genotyped donors, 65% to 90% fell in the genetic ancestry cluster associated with self-reported Caucasian donors. The study aimed to test whether cataloging public T cell receptors could reveal signatures of past pathogen exposure. Every discovery cohort repertoire had been produced on one sequencing platform. The number of typed donors differed by locus: about 620-630 for A, B, C, DRB1 and DQB1; 500 to 550 for DQA1; around 610 for DPA1; and some 430 for DPB1. An early release covering 550 to 650 HLA-typed donors comprised approximately 300 gigabases of sequencing data and around 80 million unique TCR sequences. High-throughput TCR immunosequencing, statistical association of individual TCRs with disease status, and machine learning were combined to predict cytomegalovirus infection status. Donor age, sex, ethnicity and CMV serostatus were collected together with the repertoire data. In an earlier analysis of 587 of the donors, high-throughput TCR beta sequencing was used to judge whether each TCR beta V gene segment behaved as functional or pseudogenic. To study patterns of TCR occurrence, a later analysis re-analyzed previously published TCR beta repertoires from 666 donors and added high-resolution HLA genotyping. The T cell repertoires of under 700 subjects were profiled by immunosequencing and related to cytomegalovirus serostatus. Both class I and class II loci were covered by HLA typing, at four-digit resolution. Rather than drawing on any new phenotypic data, the later analysis identified candidate immune exposures from TCR beta sequences and the way those sequences occurred across donors. Among around 400 genotyped donors of the cohort, an average of around 240,000 unique TCR beta nucleotide sequences was sequenced per donor, of which approximately 18% were non-productive. In addition to the first cohort of 650 to 800 subjects, a separate validation cohort of over 90 different subjects was used. Roughly five DR-DQ haplotypes were treated as single units for association and clustering because of strong linkage in the cohort. In a later genetic analysis, genome-wide SNP genotypes for 398 of the 666 donors were used, and that subset was treated as a discovery cohort.

What the study reported, not specific to this receptor: According to a later analysis, TCR association rates differed among HLA loci, with DRB1 alleles showing the most associated TCRs and HLA-C alleles showing the fewest. V-gene and J-gene trimming of TCR beta chains was associated with a missense DCLRE1C variant in a later genetic analysis, and the association was replicated in an independent cohort. The classifier was reported to diagnose cytomegalovirus status with high specificity and sensitivity in both the original cohort and the validation cohort. Most TCR sequences were observed very rarely across donors, whereas some public TCRs were present in many individuals. Three of the identified cytomegalovirus-associated TCR beta chains were confirmed in vitro to be specific for cytomegalovirus antigens. When HLA alleles, especially DR and DQ, strongly co-occurred, TCR associations were difficult to assign to individual alleles. Sequencing depth was assumed to be roughly uniform across donors in the presence/absence analyses, though that assumption may not hold. For the cohort, immune exposure information was limited to CMV serostatus. A further reported finding was that TCR beta sequences accurately predicted the HLA-A and HLA-B alleles for most subjects in the first cohort. A later analysis associated 15,000 or so TCR beta sequences with specific HLA alleles at a false discovery rate of 0.05. Only TCR beta chains were sequenced in this cohort, and the absence of alpha or paired-chain data limited detectable features. In a later genetic analysis, fewer N-insertions in productive TCRs were reported among donors in an Asian-associated ancestry cluster than the roughly 700-donor mean. According to the authors, the approach could potentially be generalized to other disease states and immunological phenotypes. Most CMV-associated TCR beta chains appeared to be HLA-restricted in a later analysis, and the HLA associations seemed to be driven largely by CMV exposure. The study listed 150 to 200 TCR beta chains as associated with cytomegalovirus. The 87-base-pair reads could not distinguish some IMGT-functional V segments, including TRBV6-2 and TRBV6-3, so those segments were excluded. Because HLA typing was missing for some donors at each locus, association tests included only the typed subset. Linkage disequilibrium might explain the correlated functional status among segregating V segments, but an unknown experimental factor could not be excluded. An earlier analysis of around 540 of the donors showed that most TCR beta V segments appeared in productive rearrangements either about 87% or about 30% of the time, which broadly matched IMGT annotations. In a later analysis, HLA-associated TCR beta chains showed more clonal expansion and lower generation probabilities than non-associated chains that were equally common. Several of the top co-occurrence clusters appeared to be linked to parvovirus B19, influenza, CMV and Epstein-Barr virus, according to a later analysis. Because counts were too low, around 17 rarely observed V segments, including chromosome 9 orphons, were left out of the earlier analysis of some 640 of the donors. A cluster of highly shared sequence variants was judged likely to be a technical artifact of the sequencing pipeline.

In total, roughly 670 healthy bone marrow donors made up the cohort. Cohort members were all nominally healthy when sampled, although unrecorded immune exposures were likely present. The donor tested CMV seronegative and was one of the 352 seronegative cohort members. A peripheral blood sample was collected from each donor, and TCR beta sequencing was performed on peripheral blood mononuclear cells. The Qiagen DNeasy Blood Extraction Kit was used to extract genomic DNA from the blood cell samples. From the cysteine up to the phenylalanine, the CDR3 has a length of 15 residues. The CDR3 DNA has 45 bases and is translated from base 1. V is cut back by 7 bases and J by 2 bases, with 9 bases in the junction unmatched. Sequences SGHRS (CDR1) and YFSETQ (CDR2) are obtained from the germline V gene. Receptor amplification or capture employed the immunoSEQ multiplex PCR assay. For the multiplex PCR, a mixture combining 60 forward primers for TCR Vbeta segments and 13 reverse primers for TCR Jbeta segments was used. A multiplex PCR assay on genomic DNA amplified the CDR3 region of rearranged TCR beta genes. The amplified TCR beta libraries were sequenced on the Illumina HiSeq System as 87-base-pair reads. The study's processing was this. A later analysis counted some 80 million unique TCR beta chains across the 690 or so repertoires, and approximately 11 million of these chains were shared by at least two donors. Raw reads were error-corrected and collapsed into unique sequences with a nearest-neighbor algorithm that merged closely related sequences to remove PCR and sequencing errors. Alignment of CDR3 sequences to IMGT reference sequences was used to assign V, D and J gene segments. For a sequence to be retained, a match of at least six nucleotides was required to both a V gene segment and a J gene segment. A rearrangement was called productive if the CDR3 had no stop codons and remained in frame with V and J, and every other rearrangement was called non-productive. Following IMGT convention, CDR3 was defined as the stretch from the second conserved V-encoded cysteine up to the conserved J-encoded phenylalanine. Sequences without an unambiguous match to a single V gene segment were excluded from the earlier analysis of several hundred of the donors. An earlier analysis of around 600 of the donors classified V segments as functional when productive rearrangements were above 56.7% and as segregating when the standard deviation between donors was above 5%. A statistical classification framework was developed to diagnose cytomegalovirus status using the catalog of TCR beta chain sequences. In a later analysis, V and J genes were assigned by comparing TCR nucleotide sequences against IMGT/GENE-DB human TR gene sequences. In a later analysis, CDR3 sequences and most-parsimonious VDJ recombination scenarios were assigned using the TCRdist pipeline. In a later analysis, each TCR beta chain was defined by its CDR3 amino acid sequence together with its V-gene family, and reads without a unique V-gene family were excluded. As a way to deal with suspected cross-contamination and a sequencing artifact, a later analysis dropped 450 to 700 nucleotide sequences that were highly shared and had low generation probability. In a later analysis, a clonal expansion index was calculated for each public chain from normalized within-repertoire ranks of inferred template counts. A later analysis computed generation probabilities with a VDJ recombination model fitted to out-of-frame rearrangements, and checked the results against IGoR. In a later analysis, TCR-TCR, TCR-HLA and TCR-CMV co-occurrence was scored with hypergeometric tests, and a repertoire-size bias correction was applied to TCR pairs. False discovery rates were estimated in a later analysis by permuting HLA or CMV assignments 20 times. A later analysis grouped co-occurring TCRs with DBSCAN, adding TCRdist sequence similarity when clustering within HLA-allele-positive subsets. For co-occurrence clustering, repertoires with fewer than 30,000 or more than 120,000 public chains were excluded, along with five or six repertoires with anomalous nucleotide sharing. The table comes from immuneACCESS by way of TCRdb, which keeps in-frame sequences with V and J called. Part of the clones is missing from these tables; in studies checked, under half for an unresolved V gene and the rest for unknown reasons. The D gene and trimming were derived from the DNA, and the V and J assignments and clone size from that table. This sample gives some 90,000 clones in total; roughly four fifths of them show up just once. The ten largest clones add up to about 3.8% of the sample.

The sequencing input was PBMCs. The sequence links TRBV5-1 to TRBJ1-2, and 9 bases in between align with TRBD1. The sequence derives from a man aged 50 to 60 in good health and CMV-seronegative. The nucleotides read TGCGCCAGCTATAAGACAGGGGGGTCAAACTATGGCTACACCTTC. Translated, this is CASYKTGGSNYGYTF.